Listed here are 27 T cell receptor beta chains from one sample, sequenced in a study of T cells in localized non-small cell lung cancer. Here immunoSEQ multiplex PCR was the method, and the copy in TCRdb shows in-frame clones only, minus some. The table includes roughly 2,000 clones, 20% detected once. The material sequenced was lung tumor tissue, taken before any cancer treatment. The receptors were sampled from a male donor aged 60 or older with stage II lung adenocarcinoma.

The sample holds a few counts of this clone. The chain recombines TRBV9 with TRBJ1-5; D unresolved. Trimming stripped 4 bases from V and 12 bases from J, with 23 bases between. Germline V CDR1 and CDR2: SGDLS, YYNGEE. This CDR3 has 15 residues. The CDR3 is CASSLSPNDYEIQHF. CDR3 coding DNA: TGTGCCAGCAGCCTCAGCCCGAATGATTATGAGATCCAGCATTTT.

This clone was picked up a small number of times. J is TRBJ1-3 and V is TRBV18; TRBD1 matches at 7 bases. CDR3 length equals 15 residues. J lost 8 bases, V lost 0 bases, and 7 bases had no gene match. The germline CDR1 and CDR2 sequences are KGHSH and LQKENI. The CDR3 reads CASSPPGTVLDTIYF. CDR3 DNA: TGTGCCAGCTCACCACCCGGGACAGTGTTAGACACCATATATTTT.

V usage is TRBV11-3 and J usage is TRBJ2-7, with D tentatively TRBD1 (6 bases). The V end was cut by 5 bases, the J end by 3 bases, with 14 bases between. This CDR3 spans 14 amino acids. Looked up from germline, CDR1 is SGHNT and CDR2 is YENEEA. As DNA, the CDR3 is TGTGCCAGCAGCGAAGAGGACAGATTCTACGAGCAGTACTTC. Translated: CASSEEDRFYEQYF. The full variable domain, in which reference TRBV11-3 and TRBJ2-7 provide the parts outside the CDR3, is EAGVVQSPRYKIIEKKQPVAFWCNPISGHNTLYWYLQNLGQGPELLIRYENEEAVDDSQLPKDRFSAERLKGVDSTLKIQPAELGDSAVYLCASSEEDRFYEQYFGPGTRLTVT.

The chain couples TRBV6-8 to TRBJ1-2; no clear D. The CDR3 covers 13 residues. Germline CDR1 and CDR2: MNHGY and SAAAGT. Trimming shortened V by 5 bases and J by 5 bases, and 12 bases separated the two germline ends. CDR3 protein: CASSDHPIYGYTF. CDR3 nucleotides: TGTGCCAGCAGTGATCACCCTATATATGGCTACACCTTC.

The CDR3 region is CASSRQSTWGPSGAQYF. For the CDR3, the DNA is TGTGCCAGCAGCCGACAAAGTACGTGGGGTCCAAGTGGGGCCCAGTACTTC. The rearrangement uses TRBV11-3 and TRBJ2-5; no definite D call. This CDR3 comprises 17 residues. V was shortened by 5 bases and J by 9 bases, with 28 bases between the two germline ends. Per germline, CDR1 SGHNT and CDR2 YENEEA.

This clone was seen more than once but under ten times. The CDR3 sequence: CASSLARQEGYTF. CDR3 coding DNA: TGTGCCAGCAGCTTAGCCAGACAGGAGGGCTACACCTTC. The genes are TRBV7-2 and TRBJ1-2; possible D gene TRBD1, 6 bases. V lost 0 bases to trimming and J lost 8 bases, with 10 bases between them. The CDR3 has 13 residues. CDR1 is SGHTA, CDR2 FQGNSA, per germline.

This clone was found a few times. The chain carries TRBV6-8 and TRBJ1-3; D gene unclear. Germline V gene lookup returns CDR1 MNHGY and CDR2 SAAAGT. V dropped 7 bases and J dropped 0 bases, with 7 bases sitting between them. The CDR3 runs to 13 residues. DNA of the CDR3: TGTGCCAGCAAGCCCAGCTCTGGAAACACCATATATTTT. Translation: CASKPSSGNTIYF.

This sequence joins TRBV19 and TRBJ2-7; D may be TRBD2 (5 bases). The CDR3 is 12 amino acids. V was cut by 5 bases and J by 4 bases, with 9 bases left in between. CDR1 and CDR2 from the germline V gene are LNHDA and SQIVND (reference sequence). For the CDR3, the DNA is TGTGCCAGTAGTGAGGGAAAGTACGAGCAGTACTTC. This encodes CASSEGKYEQYF.

The chain links TRBV4-1 to TRBJ1-1; D might be TRBD1 (6 bases). The CDR3 contains 13 residues. Germline CDR1 is MGHRA and CDR2 is YSYEKL. The ends were cut back, 3 bases at V and 11 bases at J, with 16 bases in the middle. The CDR3 DNA follows: TGCGCCAGCAGCCACGACCAACAGGGTGAGGCTTTCTTT. It is translated as CASSHDQQGEAFF.

The rearrangement links TRBV11-3 to TRBJ1-2, with 9 bases lining up with TRBD1. Germline V gives CDR1 SGHNT, CDR2 YENEEA. The CDR3 totals 16 residues. With 0 bases clipped from V and 5 bases from J, the junction kept 7 bases outside the gene matches. This chain's CDR3 is CASSLEAGQGRYGYTF. As DNA, the CDR3 is TGTGCCAGCAGCTTAGAAGCGGGACAGGGAAGGTATGGCTACACCTTC. Full variable domain (rest looked up from reference TRBV11-3 and TRBJ1-2): EAGVVQSPRYKIIEKKQPVAFWCNPISGHNTLYWYLQNLGQGPELLIRYENEEAVDDSQLPKDRFSAERLKGVDSTLKIQPAELGDSAVYLCASSLEAGQGRYGYTFGSGTRLTVV.

There are a few counts of this clone. The chain employs TRBV30 and TRBJ2-7, with 8 nucleotides matching TRBD2. The CDR3 consists of 13 residues. The V segment lost 5 bases and the J segment 0 bases; nucleotides outside the gene matches: 3. Germline CDR1 reads GTSNPN; CDR2 reads SVGIG (reference sequence). The CDR3 region has the DNA TGTGCCTGGCAGCGGGGGAGCTCCTACGAGCAGTACTTC. This gives the protein CAWQRGSSYEQYF. Together with reference TRBV30 and TRBJ2-7, the CDR3 gives the full variable domain: SQTIHQWPATLVQPVGSPLSLECTVEGTSNPNLYWYRQAAGRGLQLLFYSVGIGQISSEVPQNLSASRPQDRQFILSSKKLLLSDSGFYLCAWQRGSSYEQYFGPGTRLTVT.

A few counts support this clone. The chain joins TRBV9 to TRBJ1-4; D uncertain. The CDR3 loop spans 13 amino acids. Trimming removed 0 bases at V and 12 bases at J, with 12 bases between. Germline V lookup: CDR1 SGDLS, CDR2 YYNGEE. DNA for the CDR3: TGTGCCAGCAGCGTAGATCTTGTTTCGGAACTGTTTTTT. Protein product: CASSVDLVSELFF.

In this sample, this clone turned up a few times. This sequence joins TRBV7-1 and TRBJ2-7; D unclear. TRBV7-1 is designated an ORF whose function remains uncertain. The V end lost 5 bases, the J end lost 7 bases, and 15 bases lay between the germline ends. CDR3 length equals 13 residues. The CDR3, as DNA: TGTGCCAGCAGCCAAGATGACGGCAGGGAGCAGTACTTC. It translates to CASSQDDGREQYF.

This rearrangement joins TRBV4-1 to TRBJ1-6; D gene unclear. Per germline, CDR1 MGHRA and CDR2 YSYEKL. This CDR3 is built from 15 residues. The V and J ends lost 0 bases and 8 bases respectively, with 11 bases between them. Written as DNA, the CDR3 is TGCGCCAGCAGCCAAGATTCCGCCACGTATTCACCCCTCCACTTT. Translated: CASSQDSATYSPLHF.

The chain joins TRBV29-1 to TRBJ1-1; D is uncertain. The CDR3 is 15 amino acids. Germline V gene data show CDR1 as SQVTM and CDR2 as ANQGSEA. The V and J ends lost 1 base and 1 base respectively, with 13 bases between them. DNA for the CDR3: TGCAGCGTTGAAGGCTCGAAACTATCGAACACTGAAGCTTTCTTT. The encoded protein is CSVEGSKLSNTEAFF.

The chain uses TRBV10-2 and TRBJ1-1, with D perhaps TRBD1 (6 bases). The CDR3 is 13 residues long. The germline V gene has CDR1 WSHSY and CDR2 SAAADI. V was trimmed by 7 bases and J by 0 bases, leaving 9 bases between them. CDR3 protein: CASKAGVNTEAFF. DNA of the CDR3: TGCGCCAGCAAGGCAGGGGTGAACACTGAAGCTTTCTTT.

This sequence joins TRBV18 and TRBJ1-6, with D perhaps matching TRBD1 (5 bases). V gave up 2 bases and J gave up 6 bases, with 14 bases separating them. This CDR3 spans 16 amino acids. From germline, CDR1 is KGHSH and CDR2 LQKENI. CDR3 protein: CASSPNPTQGNSPLHF. CDR3 DNA: TGTGCCAGCTCACCAAATCCGACTCAGGGTAATTCACCCCTCCACTTT.

This clone appeared a few times. J is TRBJ2-7 and V is TRBV11-3; tentatively, D is TRBD1 or TRBD2 (7 bases each). Germline-derived CDR1 and CDR2 are SGHNT and YENEEA. This CDR3 has 14 amino acids. Trimming cost V 7 bases and J 4 bases, with 17 bases left between them. The CDR3 region is CASIRQGGPYEQYF. The CDR3 DNA reads TGTGCCAGCATCAGACAGGGAGGGCCGTACGAGCAGTACTTC.

This clone has only a few counts. The chain is built from TRBV6-8 and TRBJ2-5, with D perhaps TRBD1 or TRBD2 (5 bases each). Germline V gene sequence: CDR1 MNHGY, CDR2 SAAAGT. This CDR3 region has 16 residues. Trimming cost V 6 bases and J 2 bases, with 19 bases left between them. This CDR3 reads CASRVEGRAGQETQYF. CDR3 sequence (DNA): TGTGCCAGCAGGGTCGAGGGCAGGGCAGGGCAAGAGACCCAGTACTTC.

V usage is TRBV11-3 and J usage is TRBJ2-7; D is ambiguous. Looked up from germline, CDR1 is SGHNT and CDR2 is YENEEA. Deletions cut 1 base from V and 7 bases from J, with 17 bases between. This CDR3 contains 15 residues. In DNA form, the CDR3 reads TGTGCCAGCAGCTTAGGGCCATCGAGCTTCGTGGAGCAGTACTTC. Translating it yields CASSLGPSSFVEQYF.

The chain has TRBV6-8 and TRBJ1-1; D unclear. CDR3 size: 15 residues. Trimming left V 2 bases short and J 4 bases short, with 14 bases between. From germline, CDR1 is MNHGY and CDR2 SAAAGT. The CDR3 sequence is CASSYELTGSTEAFF. The CDR3 region has the DNA TGTGCCAGCAGTTACGAGTTGACGGGAAGCACTGAAGCTTTCTTT.

The chain combines TRBV6-8 with TRBJ1-2, with D perhaps matching TRBD1 (5 bases). Germline V gene lookup returns CDR1 MNHGY and CDR2 SAAAGT. The CDR3 totals 13 residues. V was cut by 2 bases and J by 7 bases, with 11 bases left in between. The CDR3 DNA is TGTGCCAGCAGTTACGGAGGTGGGGGTGGCTACACCTTC. Its protein is CASSYGGGGGYTF.

This clone was seen only a few times. The chain has TRBV6-1 and TRBJ2-4; 7 nucleotides match TRBD1. Germline values: CDR1 MNHNS, CDR2 SASEGT. The CDR3 has 20 amino acids. Losses at the gene ends were 0 bases for V and 0 bases for J; bases not matched to a gene: 14. The CDR3, as DNA: TGTGCCAGCAGTGAAGCGCTTGGGTCTTCGGGACAGTTAGCCAAAAACATTCAGTACTTC. Translation gives CASSEALGSSGQLAKNIQYF.

The chain employs TRBV11-3 and TRBJ2-7; perhaps TRBD1 as D (7 bases). CDR1 is SGHNT, CDR2 YENEEA, per germline. Trimming removed 4 bases at V and 4 bases at J, with 17 bases between. The CDR3 has 15 residues. The CDR3 coding sequence is TGTGCCAGCAGCTGGTCAGGGGGGCAGTCTTACGAGCAGTACTTC. As protein: CASSWSGGQSYEQYF.

This clone was picked up a small number of times. The V call is TRBV18, the J call TRBJ1-1; D is uncertain. From germline, CDR1 is KGHSH and CDR2 LQKENI. The V and J ends lost 3 bases and 4 bases respectively, with 15 bases between them. The CDR3 has 15 residues. The CDR3 DNA reads as TGTGCCAGCTCACCTCAGGAATTTCGGCTCACTGAAGCTTTCTTT. This gives the protein CASSPQEFRLTEAFF.

J is TRBJ2-7 and V is TRBV15; no definite D call. Trimming took off 1 base at V and 6 bases at J, with 16 bases between the two ends. The CDR3 length is 15 residues. Germline assignment: CDR1 LNHNV and CDR2 YYDKDF (reference sequence). The CDR3 DNA follows: TGTGCCACCAGCAGAGGGTTGGGTCTGAGCCGCGAGCAGTACTTC. Translated: CATSRGLGLSREQYF.

This clone was observed a handful of times. The CDR3: CASSYHRERGGIYEQFF. CDR3 coding DNA: TGTGCCAGCAGTTACCACAGAGAGCGGGGGGGAATCTATGAGCAGTTCTTC. The genes are TRBV6-8 and TRBJ2-1; 10 bases line up with TRBD2. The trim removed 2 bases at V and 8 bases at J, leaving 12 bases unmatched. This CDR3 is 17 amino acids long. The germline gives CDR1 MNHGY, CDR2 SAAAGT.